This TCR beta chain is from a study of preoperative IRX-2 immunotherapy in early breast cancer. The CDR3 has 12 amino acids. From germline, CDR1 is SGHTA and CDR2 FQGNSA. V was trimmed by 2 bases and J by 7 bases, leaving 6 bases between them. Treatment given: preoperative locoregional IRX-2 cytokine immunotherapy. Samples came from a phase Ib trial of preoperative locoregional IRX-2 cytokine immunotherapy. TCRdb keeps only in-frame clones here, not all; method: immunoSEQ multiplex PCR. The table includes about 23,000 clones, roughly nine tenths detected once. This sequence joins TRBV7-2 and TRBJ2-1; D gene unclear. This clonotype was obtained from a human donor with breast cancer. The sample here was tumor tissue, taken after IRX-2 immunotherapy. The chain's CDR3 is CASSLWGNEQFF. CDR3 in DNA: TGTGCCAGCAGCTTATGGGGTAATGAGCAGTTCTTC. Together with reference TRBV7-2 and TRBJ2-1, the CDR3 gives the full variable domain: GAGVSQSPSNKVTEKGKDVELRCDPISGHTALYWYRQSLGQGLEFLIYFQGNSAPDKSGLPSDRFSAERTGGSVSTLTIQRTQQEDSAVYLCASSLWGNEQFFGPGTRLTVL.